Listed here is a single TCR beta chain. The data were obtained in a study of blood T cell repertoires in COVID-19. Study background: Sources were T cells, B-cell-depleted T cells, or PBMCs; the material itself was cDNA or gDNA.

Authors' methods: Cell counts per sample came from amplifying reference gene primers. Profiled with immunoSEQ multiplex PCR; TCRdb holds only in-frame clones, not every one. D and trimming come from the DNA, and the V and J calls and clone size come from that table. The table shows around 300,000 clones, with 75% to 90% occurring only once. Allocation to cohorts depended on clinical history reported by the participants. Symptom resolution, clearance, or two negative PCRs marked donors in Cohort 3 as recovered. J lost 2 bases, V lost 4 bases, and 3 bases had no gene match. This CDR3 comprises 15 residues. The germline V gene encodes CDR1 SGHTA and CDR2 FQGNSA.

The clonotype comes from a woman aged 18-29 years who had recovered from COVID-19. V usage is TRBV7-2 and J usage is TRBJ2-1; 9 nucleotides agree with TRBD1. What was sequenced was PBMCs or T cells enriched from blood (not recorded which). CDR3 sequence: CASSSDRGTYNEQFF. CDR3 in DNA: TGTGCCAGCAGCTCGGACAGGGGAACCTACAATGAGCAGTTCTTC.